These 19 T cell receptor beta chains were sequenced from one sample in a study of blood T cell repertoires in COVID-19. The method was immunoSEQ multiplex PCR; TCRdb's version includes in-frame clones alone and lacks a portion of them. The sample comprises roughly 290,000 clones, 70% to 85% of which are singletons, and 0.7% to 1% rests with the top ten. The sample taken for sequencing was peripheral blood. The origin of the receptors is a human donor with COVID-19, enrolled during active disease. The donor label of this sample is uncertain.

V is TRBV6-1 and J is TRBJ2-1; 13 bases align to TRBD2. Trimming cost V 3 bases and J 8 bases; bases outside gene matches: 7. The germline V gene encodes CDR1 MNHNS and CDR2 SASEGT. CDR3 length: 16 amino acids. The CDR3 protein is CASSDGLAGVPHEQFF. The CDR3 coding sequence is TGTGCCAGCAGTGACGGACTAGCGGGAGTTCCACATGAGCAGTTCTTC.

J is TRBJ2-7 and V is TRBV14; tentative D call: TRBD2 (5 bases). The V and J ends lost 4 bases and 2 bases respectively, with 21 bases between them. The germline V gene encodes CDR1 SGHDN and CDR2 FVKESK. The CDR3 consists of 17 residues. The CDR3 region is CASSPNGLRSNPYEQYF. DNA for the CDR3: TGTGCCAGCAGCCCGAACGGACTGCGGAGCAACCCCTACGAGCAGTACTTC.

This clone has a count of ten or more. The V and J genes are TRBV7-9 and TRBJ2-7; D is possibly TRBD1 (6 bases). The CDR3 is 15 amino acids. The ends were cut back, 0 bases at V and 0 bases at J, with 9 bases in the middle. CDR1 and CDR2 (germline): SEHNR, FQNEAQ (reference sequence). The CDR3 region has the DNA TGTGCCAGCAGCTTAGCTTCGGGACACTCCTACGAGCAGTACTTC. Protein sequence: CASSLASGHSYEQYF.

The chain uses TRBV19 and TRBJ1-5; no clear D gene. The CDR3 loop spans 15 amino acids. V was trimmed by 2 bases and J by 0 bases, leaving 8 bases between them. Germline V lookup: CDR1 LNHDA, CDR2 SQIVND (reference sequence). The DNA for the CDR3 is TGTGCCAGTAGTATAACAGTCGATAGCAATCAGCCCCAGCATTTT. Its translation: CASSITVDSNQPQHF.

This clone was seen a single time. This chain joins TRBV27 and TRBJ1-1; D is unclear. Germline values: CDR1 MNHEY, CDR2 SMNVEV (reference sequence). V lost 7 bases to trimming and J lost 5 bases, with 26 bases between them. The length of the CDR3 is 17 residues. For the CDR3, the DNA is TGTGCCAGCAAGGAGGGAATGGGTTTGGAGTCGCGGACTGAAGCTTTCTTT. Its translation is CASKEGMGLESRTEAFF.

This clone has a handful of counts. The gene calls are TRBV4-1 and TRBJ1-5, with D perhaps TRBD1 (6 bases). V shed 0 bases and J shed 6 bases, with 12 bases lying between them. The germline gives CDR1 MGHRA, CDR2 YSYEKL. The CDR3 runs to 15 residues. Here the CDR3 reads CASSQDKIRGQPQHF. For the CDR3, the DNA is TGCGCCAGCAGCCAAGATAAGATCAGGGGTCAGCCCCAGCATTTT.

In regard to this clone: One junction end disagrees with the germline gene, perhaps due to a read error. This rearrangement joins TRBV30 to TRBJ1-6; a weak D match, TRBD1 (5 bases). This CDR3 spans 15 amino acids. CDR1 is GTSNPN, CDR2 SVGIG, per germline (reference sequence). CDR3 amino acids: CAWSAPRGYNSPLHF. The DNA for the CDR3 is TGTGCCTGGAGTGCCCCAAGGGGTTATAATTCACCCCTTCACTTT.

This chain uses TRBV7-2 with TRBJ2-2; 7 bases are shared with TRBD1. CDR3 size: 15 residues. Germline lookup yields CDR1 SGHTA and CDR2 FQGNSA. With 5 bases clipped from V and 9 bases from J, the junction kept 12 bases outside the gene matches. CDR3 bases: TGTGCCAGCAGCCCCGGACAGGCCCAGGGCCGGGAGCTGTTTTTT. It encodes CASSPGQAQGRELFF.

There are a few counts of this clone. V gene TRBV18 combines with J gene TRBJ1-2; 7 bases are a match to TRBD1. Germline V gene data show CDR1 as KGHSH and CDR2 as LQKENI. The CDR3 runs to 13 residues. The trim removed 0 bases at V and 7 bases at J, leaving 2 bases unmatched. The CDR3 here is CASSPPQGGGYTF. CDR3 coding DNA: TGTGCCAGCTCACCACCCCAGGGGGGTGGCTACACCTTC.

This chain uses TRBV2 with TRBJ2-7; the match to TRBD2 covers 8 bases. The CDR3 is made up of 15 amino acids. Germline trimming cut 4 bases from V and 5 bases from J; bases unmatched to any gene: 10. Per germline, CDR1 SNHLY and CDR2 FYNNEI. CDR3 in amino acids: CASSVGAGASNEQYF. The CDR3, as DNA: TGTGCCAGCAGTGTCGGAGCGGGAGCCTCGAACGAGCAGTACTTC.

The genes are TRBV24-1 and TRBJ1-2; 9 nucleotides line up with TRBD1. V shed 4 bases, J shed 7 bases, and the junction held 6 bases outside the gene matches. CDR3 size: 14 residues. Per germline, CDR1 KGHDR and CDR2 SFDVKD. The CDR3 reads CATSDPGQGRGYTF. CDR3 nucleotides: TGTGCCACCAGTGACCCGGGACAGGGACGTGGCTACACCTTC.

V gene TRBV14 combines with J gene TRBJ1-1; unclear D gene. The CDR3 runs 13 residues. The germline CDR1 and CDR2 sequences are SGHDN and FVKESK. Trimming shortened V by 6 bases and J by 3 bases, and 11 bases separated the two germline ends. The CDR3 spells CASSREEHTEAFF. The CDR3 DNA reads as TGTGCCAGCAGTCGGGAGGAGCACACTGAAGCTTTCTTT.

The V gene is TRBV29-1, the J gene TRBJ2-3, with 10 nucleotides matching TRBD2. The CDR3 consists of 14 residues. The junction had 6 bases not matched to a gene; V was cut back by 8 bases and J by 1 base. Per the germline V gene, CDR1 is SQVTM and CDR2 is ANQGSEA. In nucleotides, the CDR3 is TGCAGCTCTGGGACTAGCGTAGGCACAGATACGCAGTATTTT. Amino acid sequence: CSSGTSVGTDTQYF.

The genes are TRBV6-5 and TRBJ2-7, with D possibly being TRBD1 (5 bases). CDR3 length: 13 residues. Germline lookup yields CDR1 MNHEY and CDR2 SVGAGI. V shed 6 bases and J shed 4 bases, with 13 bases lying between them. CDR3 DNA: TGTGCCAGCAGCCGCGAAAAGGGGTACGAGCAGTACTTC. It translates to CASSREKGYEQYF.

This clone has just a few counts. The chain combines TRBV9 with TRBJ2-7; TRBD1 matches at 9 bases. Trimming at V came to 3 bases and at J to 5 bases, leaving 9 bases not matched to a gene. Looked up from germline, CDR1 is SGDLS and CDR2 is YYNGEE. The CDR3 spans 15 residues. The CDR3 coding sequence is TGTGCCAGCAGCGCGGAACAGGGGGCGCGTAACGAGCAGTACTTC. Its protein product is CASSAEQGARNEQYF.

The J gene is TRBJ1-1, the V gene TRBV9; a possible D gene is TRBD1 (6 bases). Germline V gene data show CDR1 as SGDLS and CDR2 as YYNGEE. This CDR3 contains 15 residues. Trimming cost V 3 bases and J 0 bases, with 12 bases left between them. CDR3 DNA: TGTGCCAGCAGCGCCTTCAGGGGTATGAACACTGAAGCTTTCTTT. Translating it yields CASSAFRGMNTEAFF. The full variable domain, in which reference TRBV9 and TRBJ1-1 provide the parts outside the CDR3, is DSGVTQTPKHLITATGQRVTLRCSPRSGDLSVYWYQQSLDQGLQFLIQYYNGEERAKGNILERFSAQQFPDLHSELNLSSLELGDSALYFCASSAFRGMNTEAFFGQGTRLTVV.

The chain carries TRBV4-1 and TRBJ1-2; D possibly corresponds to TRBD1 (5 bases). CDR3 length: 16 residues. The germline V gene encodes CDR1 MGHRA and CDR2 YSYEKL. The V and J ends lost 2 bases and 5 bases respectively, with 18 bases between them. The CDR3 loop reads CASSQWNRIKAYGYTF. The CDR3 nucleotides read TGCGCCAGCAGCCAATGGAACAGGATTAAGGCGTATGGCTACACCTTC.

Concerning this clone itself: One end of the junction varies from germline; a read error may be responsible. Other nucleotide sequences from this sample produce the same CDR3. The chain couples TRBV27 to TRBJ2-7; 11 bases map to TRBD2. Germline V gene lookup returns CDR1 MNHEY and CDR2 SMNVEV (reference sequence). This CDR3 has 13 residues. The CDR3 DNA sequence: TGTGCCAGCTCACTAGCGGGAGTCCACGAGCAGTACTTT. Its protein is CASSLAGVHEQYF.

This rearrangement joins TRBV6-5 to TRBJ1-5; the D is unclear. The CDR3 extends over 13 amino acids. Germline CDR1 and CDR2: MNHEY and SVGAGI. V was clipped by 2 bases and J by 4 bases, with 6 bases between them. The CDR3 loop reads CASSYTVNQPQHF. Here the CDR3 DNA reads TGTGCCAGCAGTTACACGGTGAATCAGCCCCAGCATTTT.